Listed below are T cell receptor beta chains from one sample, sequenced in a study of follicular helper T cells after annual influenza vaccination. Clones were sequenced by immunoSEQ multiplex PCR, and TCRdb holds only the in-frame ones, with some missing. The sample lists roughly 10,000 clones, over 80% seen once, with about 0.4% in the top ten. This material consisted of CXCR5- memory CD4+ T cells sorted from blood, taken 7 days after influenza vaccination. These receptors were taken from an adult who received the influenza vaccine. CDR3s include the opening cysteine and the closing phenylalanine or tryptophan. The order of the fields is J gene, V gene, D gene, clone size, CDR3 protein, CDR3 DNA. A D gene is named only where the DNA matches it firmly. Part of the rows lack a size; the others show once, few, many or a class for expanded clones.

TRBJ1-2	TRBV5-1	TRBD1	NA	CASSSDRGVPGSQYYGYTF	TGCGCCAGCAGTTCCGACAGGGGGGTTCCGGGAAGCCAGTACTATGGCTACACCTTC
TRBJ1-2	TRBV13	NA	NA	CASSKEGRGVYTF	TGTGCCAGCAGCAAAGAGGGTAGAGGGGTCTACACCTTC
TRBJ2-1	TRBV5-1	NA	NA	CASSLGSSYNEQFF	TGCGCCAGCAGCTTGGGGAGCTCCTACAATGAGCAGTTCTTC
TRBJ2-2	TRBV2	NA	NA	CASSMTGARELFF	TGTGCCAGCAGCATGACAGGCGCAAGGGAGCTGTTTTTT
TRBJ2-2	TRBV28	NA	NA	CASSLYANTGELFF	TGTGCCAGCAGTTTATATGCGAACACCGGGGAGCTGTTTTTT
TRBJ1-1	TRBV28	TRBD1	NA	CASSPGGGTEAFF	TGTGCCAGCAGTCCAGGGGGCGGCACTGAAGCTTTCTTT
TRBJ1-1	TRBV5-1	NA	NA	CASSLGQLTEAFF	TGCGCCAGCAGCTTGGGACAGCTCACTGAAGCTTTCTTT
TRBJ1-2	TRBV30	TRBD1	NA	CAWSVRTGLGYTF	TGTGCCTGGAGTGTCCGGACAGGCTTAGGCTACACCTTC
TRBJ2-6	TRBV4-1	NA	NA	CASSPMGRSPSSGANVLTF	TGCGCCAGCAGCCCTATGGGGAGGAGTCCCAGCTCTGGGGCCAACGTCCTGACTTTC
TRBJ2-7	TRBV6-6	TRBD1	NA	CASSPPGQGVHEQYF	TGTGCCAGCAGTCCACCGGGACAGGGGGTCCACGAGCAGTACTTC
TRBJ2-5	TRBV5-1	NA	NA	CASSLGQHLSQETQYF	TGCGCCAGCAGCTTGGGACAGCACTTAAGCCAAGAGACCCAGTACTTC
TRBJ1-2	TRBV19	TRBD1	once	CASSKGTDNYGYTF	TGTGCCAGTAGTAAAGGGACAGATAACTATGGCTACACCTTC
TRBJ1-3	TRBV30	TRBD1	NA	CAYGQGTYSGNTIYF	TGTGCCTATGGACAGGGTACTTACTCTGGAAACACCATATATTTT
TRBJ2-5	TRBV28	NA	NA	CAIHSRGTPLETQYF	TGTGCCATCCATTCCAGAGGGACCCCCTTAGAGACCCAGTACTTC
TRBJ2-7	TRBV21-1	NA	NA	CASSKVRYEQYF	TGTGCCAGCAGCAAAGTTAGGTACGAGCAGTACTTC
TRBJ2-7	TRBV7-3	NA	NA	CASSLGLAYEQYF	TGTGCCAGCAGCCTCGGACTCGCGTACGAGCAGTACTTC
TRBJ2-5	TRBV4-2	NA	NA	CASSEQETQYF	TGTGCCAGCAGCGAGCAAGAGACCCAGTACTTC
TRBJ1-1	TRBV2	NA	once	CASSEAKSGPNTEAFF	TGTGCCAGCAGTGAAGCAAAGTCGGGGCCGAACACTGAAGCTTTCTTT
TRBJ1-1	TRBV5-1	NA	NA	CASSLLSEGTEAFF	TGCGCCAGCAGCTTGTTGTCCGAGGGCACTGAAGCTTTCTTT
TRBJ1-5	TRBV2	NA	NA	CASREGQPQHF	TGTGCCAGTAGGGAGGGCCAGCCCCAGCATTTT
TRBJ2-7	TRBV5-1	NA	NA	CASSLSPGASYEQYF	TGCGCCAGCAGCTTGTCTCCAGGGGCATCCTACGAGCAGTACTTC
TRBJ2-2	TRBV19	NA	NA	CASSAHNTGELFF	TGTGCCAGTAGTGCCCACAACACCGGGGAGCTGTTTTTT
TRBJ2-5	TRBV28	TRBD2	NA	CASREQRGGRETQYF	TGTGCCAGCAGGGAACAGCGGGGGGGAAGAGAGACCCAGTACTTC
TRBJ1-2	TRBV19	NA	few	CASGVRRYGYTF	TGTGCCAGTGGGGTACGGAGGTATGGCTACACCTTC